A selection of T cell receptor beta chains follows, all from one sample in a study of identical twins. TCRdb itself ran the 5' RACE reads through MiXCR, one entry per CDR3 protein. Among hundreds of thousands of distinct CDR3 sequences listed, approximately 8% were seen once. The data were also submitted as part of a second study, on yellow fever vaccine responses in identical twins.

Sequencing was performed on memory (CD45RO+) T cells sorted from blood. These receptors originate from a woman aged 18-29 years in good health. Each CDR3 is given with its conserved first and last residue. Each record gives: CDR3 protein, CDR3 DNA, D gene, V gene, J gene, clone size. A D gene is named only where the DNA matches it firmly. A row's size may be missing; if present it is once, few, many or a size class.

CASSFLQQNNEQFF	TGTGCCAGCAGTTTCCTACAGCAAAACAATGAGCAGTTCTTC	-	TRBV12-3/TRBV12-4	TRBJ2-1	-
CASSWSRDTGELFF	TGTGCCAGCAGTTGGAGCCGGGACACCGGGGAGCTGTTTTTT	-	TRBV27	TRBJ2-2	few
CASSEVLGERTDTQYF	TGTGCCAGCAGTGAAGTCTTGGGGGAGCGGACAGATACGCAGTATTTT	-	TRBV6-1	TRBJ2-3	few
CASSLASTGTGDKNGYTF	TGTGCCAGCAGCTTAGCTTCTACCGGGACAGGGGATAAGAATGGCTACACCTTC	TRBD1	TRBV7-8	TRBJ1-2	few
CASSSGTTGNTIYF	TGTGCCAGCAGTTCCGGGACAACTGGAAACACCATATATTTT	-	TRBV6-5	TRBJ1-3	-
CATSVAGAQETQYF	TGTGCCACCAGTGTGGCGGGAGCTCAAGAGACCCAGTACTTC	TRBD2	TRBV24-1	TRBJ2-5	few
CASSPDRNTYEQYF	TGTGCCAGCAGCCCCGACAGGAATACCTACGAGCAGTACTTC	-	TRBV7-9	TRBJ2-7	few
CASSRGVNSGANVLTF	TGCGCCAGCAGTCGGGGCGTAAACTCTGGGGCCAACGTCCTGACTTTC	-	TRBV5-1	TRBJ2-6	many
CASSLLLAADTQYF	TGTGCCAGCAGTTTGTTACTAGCGGCGGATACGCAGTATTTT	TRBD2	TRBV28	TRBJ2-3	few
CSVGENTDTQYF	TGCAGTGTAGGGGAAAACACAGATACGCAGTATTTT	-	TRBV20-1	TRBJ2-3	-
CSVRAGTGTSGSAKQYF	TGCAGCGTTCGCGCCGGGACCGGGACTAGCGGGAGTGCGAAGCAGTACTTC	TRBD2	TRBV29-1	TRBJ2-7	-
CASSLGQGPLAKNIQYF	TGCGCCAGCAGCTTGGGACAGGGACCCCTAGCCAAAAACATTCAGTACTTC	TRBD1	TRBV5-1	TRBJ2-4	many
CASRQGSGASGTDTQYF	TGTGCCAGCAGACAGGGGTCAGGGGCTAGCGGCACAGATACGCAGTATTTT	-	TRBV6-1	TRBJ2-3	few
CASSPFRTGGTTGELFF	TGTGCCAGCTCACCGTTTAGGACAGGGGGGACCACCGGGGAGCTGTTTTTT	TRBD1	TRBV18	TRBJ2-2	-
CASSPSKTGGRGETQYF	TGTGCCAGCTCACCCTCTAAGACAGGGGGCCGAGGGGAGACCCAGTACTTC	TRBD1	TRBV18	TRBJ2-5	many
CASSQDLWTTSTQYNNEQFF	TGTGCCAGCAGCCAAGATTTATGGACTACCTCAACTCAATACAACAATGAGCAGTTCTTC	-	TRBV4-2	TRBJ2-1	few
CASSDGSSYNSPLHF	TGTGCCAGCAGTGACGGGAGCTCCTATAATTCACCCCTCCACTTT	-	TRBV6-1	TRBJ1-6	-
CASSLDWAEETQYF	TGTGCCAGCAGCTTAGACTGGGCGGAAGAGACCCAGTACTTC	-	TRBV11-2	TRBJ2-5	many
CSAREELRGQSEAFF	TGCAGTGCTAGAGAGGAATTAAGGGGGCAAAGTGAAGCTTTCTTT	TRBD1	TRBV20-1	TRBJ1-1	-
CASSPARISNQPQHF	TGTGCCAGCAGTCCTGCCAGGATTAGCAATCAGCCCCAGCATTTT	-	TRBV6-1	TRBJ1-5	-
CASSLLSGANVLTF	TGTGCCAGCAGCTTACTATCTGGGGCCAACGTCCTGACTTTC	-	TRBV6-5	TRBJ2-6	many
CASSSQGARATEAFF	TGTGCCAGCAGTTCGCAGGGGGCGCGGGCCACTGAAGCTTTCTTT	TRBD1	TRBV12-3/TRBV12-4	TRBJ1-1	many
CASNDAGWQETQYF	TGTGCCAGCAACGACGCGGGTTGGCAAGAGACCCAGTACTTC	-	TRBV2	TRBJ2-5	-
CASSFSPGVTYEQYF	TGCGCCAGCAGCTTCAGCCCCGGGGTGACCTACGAGCAGTACTTC	-	TRBV4-1	TRBJ2-7	-
CASSPPTGGPGGYEQYF	TGTGCCAGCAGTCCCCCCACAGGGGGGCCAGGCGGCTACGAGCAGTACTTC	TRBD1	TRBV25-1	TRBJ2-7	-
CSAIGMGRAGSDIQYF	TGCAGTGCTATCGGTATGGGCAGGGCTGGGTCGGACATTCAGTACTTC	-	TRBV20-1	TRBJ2-4	many
CASSQDRVGTDTQYF	TGTGCCAGCAGCCAAGACAGGGTTGGCACAGATACGCAGTATTTT	-	TRBV4-2	TRBJ2-3	many
CSVGQGANTDTQYF	TGCAGCGTTGGACAGGGGGCGAACACAGATACGCAGTATTTT	TRBD1	TRBV29-1	TRBJ2-3	-
CASSPPPGTGGRETQYF	TGTGCCAGCAGCCCACCTCCGGGGACAGGGGGAAGAGAGACCCAGTACTTC	TRBD1	TRBV9	TRBJ2-5	many
CSALFTDTQYF	TGCAGTGCGTTGTTCACAGATACGCAGTATTTT	-	TRBV20-1	TRBJ2-3	-
CASRPKQGGSPLHF	TGTGCCAGTAGACCCAAACAGGGGGGGTCACCCCTCCACTTT	TRBD1	TRBV19	TRBJ1-6	-
CASSTSPGTNMNTEAFF	TGCGCCAGCAGCACGTCCCCCGGGACAAATATGAACACTGAAGCTTTCTTT	-	TRBV5-1	TRBJ1-1	-
CASSPEGDSYEQYF	TGTGCCAGCAGCCCAGAGGGGGATTCCTACGAGCAGTACTTC	-	TRBV11-1	TRBJ2-7	few
CASSFSSGVVNEQFF	TGTGCCAGCAGTTTTTCTAGCGGAGTGGTCAATGAGCAGTTCTTC	TRBD2	TRBV7-2	TRBJ2-1	many
CDSTWTGTAGELFF	TGTGACAGCACGTGGACAGGGACGGCCGGGGAGCTGTTTTTT	TRBD1	TRBV6-1	TRBJ2-2	once
CASSLDAPGGRNEQFF	TGTGCCAGCAGCTTAGACGCGCCGGGAGGGAGGAATGAGCAGTTCTTC	TRBD2	TRBV11-2	TRBJ2-1	many
CASSSWIDLRGNEQFF	TGTGCCAGCAGCTCGTGGATCGACCTGAGGGGAAATGAGCAGTTCTTC	-	TRBV7-9	TRBJ2-1	few
CASSPPAGEQFF	TGTGCCAGCTCACCACCGGCGGGAGAGCAGTTCTTC	-	TRBV18	TRBJ2-1	few
CSASVLADTQYF	TGCAGTGCTAGTGTCCTAGCCGATACGCAGTATTTT	-	TRBV20-1	TRBJ2-3	few
CASSLTRYRDSNQPQHF	TGTGCCAGCAGTTTAACTAGATACAGGGATAGCAATCAGCCCCAGCATTTT	-	TRBV28	TRBJ1-5	many
CASSPPLHF	TGTGCCAGCAGCCCACCCCTCCACTTT	-	TRBV7-9	TRBJ1-6	many
CASSNGVPPKGFEQFF	TGTGCCAGCAGCAATGGGGTACCCCCAAAGGGCTTTGAGCAGTTCTTC	-	TRBV6-2/TRBV6-3	TRBJ2-1	many
CASSQGVASGGGETQYF	TGCGCCAGCAGCCAAGGGGTAGCTAGCGGGGGGGGCGAGACCCAGTACTTC	TRBD2	TRBV4-1	TRBJ2-5	few
CASSAGHGNYGYTF	TGTGCCAGCAGTGCGGGACACGGAAACTATGGCTACACCTTC	-	TRBV6-1	TRBJ1-2	many
CATSIGQIGNQPQHF	TGTGCCACCAGCATCGGGCAGATAGGCAATCAGCCCCAGCATTTT	-	TRBV15	TRBJ1-5	-
CASSSRDKKDRGNQPQHF	TGTGCCAGCAGCTCACGAGATAAGAAGGACAGGGGCAATCAGCCCCAGCATTTT	TRBD1	TRBV7-8	TRBJ1-5	-
CASSTERKGITQYF	TGTGCCAGCTCGACAGAAAGGAAAGGAATTACGCAGTATTTT	-	TRBV28	TRBJ2-3	-
CSARDRRTLNGYTF	TGCAGTGCTAGAGATAGGAGGACCCTTAATGGCTACACCTTC	-	TRBV20-1	TRBJ1-2	-
CASSYRGTGELFF	TGTGCCAGCAGCTACAGGGGCACCGGGGAGCTGTTTTTT	TRBD1	TRBV28	TRBJ2-2	few
CAISESTGGLSKNIQYF	TGTGCCATCAGTGAGTCTACGGGGGGGCTATCCAAAAACATTCAGTACTTC	TRBD2	TRBV10-3	TRBJ2-4	few